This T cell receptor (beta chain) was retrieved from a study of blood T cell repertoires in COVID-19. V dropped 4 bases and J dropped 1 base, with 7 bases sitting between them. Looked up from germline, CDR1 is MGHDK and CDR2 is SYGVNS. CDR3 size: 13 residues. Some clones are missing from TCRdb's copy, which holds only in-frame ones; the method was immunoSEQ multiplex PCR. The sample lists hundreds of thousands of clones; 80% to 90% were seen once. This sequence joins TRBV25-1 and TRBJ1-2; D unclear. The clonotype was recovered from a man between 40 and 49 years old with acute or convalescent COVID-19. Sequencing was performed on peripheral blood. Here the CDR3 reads CASSVTDNYGYTF. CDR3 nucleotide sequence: TGTGCCAGCAGTGTAACAGATAACTATGGCTACACCTTC.